This T cell receptor beta chain stems from a study of T-cell memory formation after mild COVID-19. This clonotype has only a few counts. As yet, its antigen is unknown. Constant-segment-primed 5'RACE gave TCR alpha and TCR beta cDNA libraries with sample barcodes and UMIs. TCRdb re-called the 5' RACE reads through MiXCR, storing one row per CDR3 protein. This sample has a few hundred thousand distinct CDR3 sequences, with roughly 15% found just once. Trimming stripped 1 base from V and 3 bases from J, with 6 bases between. This CDR3 has 13 residues. CDR1 is SGHVS, CDR2 FQNEAQ, per germline. The study, taken as a whole, reports: Some clones that responded turned up in pre-infection memory, which suggests that cross-reactive memory joined in. Day 15 to 85 contracting clones showed balanced CD4/CD8; later expanders leaned CD4+.

This sequence was found in a young man who had mild COVID-19 (a few samples of this study predate the infection). Cell type and time point are not known. Sequencing was performed on PBMCs or a T cell subset sorted from them (not recorded which). This chain connects TRBV7-8 to TRBJ1-1, with a tentative D call TRBD1 (5 bases). Here the CDR3 reads CASSLDRHTEAFF. The CDR3 bases are TGTGCCAGCAGCTTAGACAGGCACACTGAAGCTTTCTTT.